These 18 T cell receptor beta chains were all obtained from the same sample, sequenced in a study of beta chain features in type 1 diabetes. As every portion of the isolated RNA was reverse transcribed, the sequencing read expressed TCRB transcripts. The method was immunoSEQ multiplex PCR; TCRdb's version includes in-frame clones alone and lacks a portion of them. The data hold 350,000 to 450,000 clones, with around 13% observed a single time. The specimen sequenced was naive CD4+ T cells from blood. These receptors all come from a young man in good health.

This clone was counted a single time. The chain links TRBV6-1 to TRBJ2-3; weak D call: TRBD2 (6 bases). Germline V gene lookup returns CDR1 MNHNS and CDR2 SASEGT. CDR3 length: 15 amino acids. The V and J ends lost 7 bases and 0 bases respectively, with 14 bases between them. CDR3 DNA sequence: TGTGCCAGCATTCACACGGGAGCTAGCACAGATACGCAGTATTTT. The encoded protein is CASIHTGASTDTQYF.

This chain uses TRBV12-5 with TRBJ1-4, with TRBD1 matching 10 bases. This CDR3 is 15 amino acids long. Germline-derived CDR1 and CDR2 are LGHNT and FRNRAP. Trimming took 6 bases from V and 6 from J; bases not matched to a gene: 7. CDR3 nucleotides: TGTGCTAGTGGGCACTCCGGGACAGGGGATGAAAAACTGTTTTTT. Amino acid sequence: CASGHSGTGDEKLFF. The full variable domain, completed using reference TRBV12-5 and TRBJ1-4, is DARVTQTPRHKVTEMGQEVTMRCQPILGHNTVFWYRQTMMQGLELLAYFRNRAPLDDSGMPKDRFSAEMPDATLATLKIQPSEPRDSAVYFCASGHSGTGDEKLFFGSGTQLSVL.

V is TRBV20-1 and J is TRBJ2-7; unclear D gene. The J call may be in error: the DNA end matches TRBJ2-5 better. Germline CDR1 and CDR2: DFQATT and SNEGSKA (reference sequence). There are 11 residues in the CDR3. The DNA for the CDR3 is TGCAGTGCTCTCACGCAAGAGACCCAGTACTTC. Protein sequence: CSALTQETQYF.

The chain links TRBV7-2 to TRBJ2-5; perhaps TRBD2 as D (7 bases). The germline V gene has CDR1 SGHTA and CDR2 FQGNSA. Trimming shortened V by 2 bases and J by 5 bases, and 18 bases separated the two germline ends. The CDR3 extends over 16 amino acids. CDR3 region: CASSLTGGLSIETQYF. CDR3 nucleotides: TGTGCCAGCAGCTTAACGGGGGGCCTCTCAATTGAGACCCAGTACTTC.

This clone has more than one count but fewer than ten. V is TRBV7-9 and J is TRBJ2-7, with 8 bases matching TRBD2. After removal of 5 bases from V and 5 bases from J, the junction contained 11 bases not matched to a gene. The CDR3 has 15 amino acids. Germline loops: CDR1 SEHNR, CDR2 FQNEAQ (reference sequence). The CDR3 loop is CASSPREREIDEQYV. CDR3 nucleotides: TGTGCCAGCAGCCCCCGTGAGCGGGAGATCGACGAGCAGTACGTC.

This clone was detected only a few times. The J gene is TRBJ2-1, the V gene TRBV15, with D unresolved. The CDR3 is made up of 17 amino acids. Trimming removed 3 bases at V and 4 bases at J, with 19 bases between. Germline V gene data show CDR1 as LNHNV and CDR2 as YYDKDF (reference sequence). The CDR3 reads CATSSPTRAQLYNEQFF. CDR3 nucleotides: TGTGCCACCAGCAGCCCCACCCGGGCTCAGCTTTACAATGAGCAGTTCTTC.

The rearrangement links TRBV6-6 to TRBJ2-2; no clear D gene. CDR3 length: 13 residues. CDR1 and CDR2 from the germline V gene are MNHNY and SVGAGI (reference sequence). Trimming removed 4 bases at V and 9 bases at J, with 12 bases between. The CDR3 sequence: CASSLLLRRELFF. DNA for the CDR3: TGTGCCAGCAGTTTGCTGTTACGACGGGAGCTGTTTTTT.

The rearrangement links TRBV4-3 to TRBJ2-1, with D unresolved. Germline assignment: CDR1 LGHNA and CDR2 YSLEER. V lost 0 bases, J lost 1 base, and 7 bases lay in between. The length of the CDR3 is 15 residues. Here the CDR3 DNA reads TGCGCCAGCAGCCAAGACTCCGGGTCCTACAATGAGCAGTTCTTC. It is translated as CASSQDSGSYNEQFF.

A few counts support this clone. The V and J genes are TRBV29-1 and TRBJ1-1; tentative D call: TRBD1 (6 bases). The germline gives CDR1 SQVTM, CDR2 ANQGSEA. CDR3 length: 11 residues. The germline V and J ends were trimmed by 4 bases and 8 bases, with 11 bases remaining between them. The chain's CDR3 is CSVGIDREAFF. As DNA, the CDR3 is TGCAGCGTTGGGATCGACAGGGAAGCTTTCTTT. The full variable domain, completed using reference TRBV29-1 and TRBJ1-1, is SAVISQKPSRDICQRGTSLTIQCQVDSQVTMMFWYRQQPGQSLTLIATANQGSEATYESGFVIDKFPISRPNLTFSTLTVSNMSPEDSSIYLCSVGIDREAFFGQGTRLTVV.

This clone has only a few counts. The rearrangement joins TRBV27 to TRBJ1-2, with D unresolved. There are 16 residues in the CDR3. V lost 5 bases, J lost 5 bases, and 21 bases lay in between. The V gene's germline CDR1 is MNHEY and CDR2 SMNVEV (reference sequence). The CDR3 DNA reads as TGTGCCAGCAGTCCCTTTAGGCAGGCGAAGATGTATGGCTACACCTTC. Protein sequence: CASSPFRQAKMYGYTF.

This clone was counted between two and nine times. The genes are TRBV30 and TRBJ2-3; 13 bases map to TRBD2. With V trimmed by 4 bases and J by 6 bases, 7 bases remained unmatched. The CDR3 is 15 residues long. Germline V gives CDR1 GTSNPN, CDR2 SVGIG (reference sequence). The CDR3 loop is CAWKLLAGGPDTQYF. The DNA of the CDR3 is TGTGCCTGGAAATTACTAGCGGGAGGGCCGGATACGCAGTATTTT.

The chain is built from TRBV27 and TRBJ2-1, with 12 bases that match TRBD2. With 7 bases clipped from V and 9 bases from J, the junction kept 13 bases outside the gene matches. CDR3 length: 16 amino acids. Germline values: CDR1 MNHEY, CDR2 SMNVEV (reference sequence). CDR3 nucleotide sequence: TGTGCCAGCACCCCCCTGCTAGCGGGAGGGACGGGTGAGCAGTTCTTC. Its protein product is CASTPLLAGGTGEQFF.

This clone has just a few counts. This rearrangement joins TRBV5-1 to TRBJ2-3; perhaps TRBD1 as D (6 bases). V gave up 4 bases and J gave up 6 bases, with 12 bases separating them. This CDR3 has 13 residues. Germline V gives CDR1 SGHRS, CDR2 YFSETQ. Here the CDR3 reads CASSDHREDTQYF. CDR3 nucleotide sequence: TGCGCCAGCAGCGACCACAGGGAGGATACGCAGTATTTT.

This clone was seen more than once but under ten times. The chain employs TRBV5-4 and TRBJ2-7, with 9 bases lining up with TRBD2. CDR1 and CDR2 (germline): SGHNT, YYREEE (reference sequence). With 3 bases clipped from V and 3 bases from J, the junction kept 10 bases outside the gene matches. The CDR3 runs 16 residues. The CDR3 protein is CASSSGAPSGVYEQYV. Here the CDR3 DNA reads TGTGCCAGCAGCTCAGGGGCACCTAGCGGGGTCTACGAGCAGTACGTC.

This clone was seen many times. V is TRBV30 and J is TRBJ2-1; 14 nucleotides align to TRBD2. The CDR3 contains 15 residues. V lost 2 bases and J lost 9; bases outside the gene matches: 6. The germline V gene encodes CDR1 GTSNPN and CDR2 SVGIG (reference sequence). The DNA for the CDR3 is TGTGCCTGGAGTCTGACTAGCGGGAGGGCCGGTGAGCAGTTCTTC. Its translation is CAWSLTSGRAGEQFF.

This clone was seen only a few times. The rearrangement links TRBV30 to TRBJ2-3; the match to TRBD2 covers 10 bases. This CDR3 contains 14 residues. The junction had 4 bases not matched to a gene; V was cut back by 4 bases and J by 3 bases. The germline V gene has CDR1 GTSNPN and CDR2 SVGIG (reference sequence). CDR3 sequence reads: CAWTSGRVTDTQYF. In nucleotides, the CDR3 is TGTGCCTGGACCAGCGGGAGGGTGACAGATACGCAGTATTTT.

This chain links TRBV11-2 with TRBJ2-1; maybe TRBD2 (6 bases). The CDR3 has 13 residues. CDR1 and CDR2 (germline): SGHAT, FQNNGV. The V end lost 4 bases, the J end lost 10 bases, and 14 bases lay between the germline ends. The CDR3 region has the DNA TGTGCCAGCAGCTCCCTGGGACTTCGGGAGCAGTTCTTC. Amino acid sequence: CASSSLGLREQFF.

Comments on this clone: The same CDR3 also results from other DNA sequences found in this sample. The CDR3, as DNA: TGCAGCGTGGACAGGGGGCACACCGGGGAGCTGTTTTTT. Its protein product is CSVDRGHTGELFF. The chain joins TRBV29-1 to TRBJ2-2, with 11 bases lining up with TRBD1. CDR1 is SQVTM, CDR2 ANQGSEA, per germline. V was pared by 6 bases and J by 3 bases, with 0 bases of the junction left unmatched. There are 13 residues in the CDR3.